Sequencing of this T cell receptor (beta chain) was carried out in a study of Ad26.COV2.S vaccination and SARS-CoV-2 variants. Turning to the study itself: Each vaccinee took Ad26.COV2.S intramuscularly, once or twice 56 days apart.

CDR1 is MNHEY, CDR2 SVGEGT, per germline. V trimming: 4 bases; J trimming: 13 bases; junction bases outside the gene matches: 7. The CDR3 contains 13 residues. Treatment of the sample: some 20 received Ad26.COV2.S at low or high dose, single or two shots; a few received placebo; per-sample allocation not given. Sampling was done on day 63 after the first vaccine or placebo injection. The vaccine delivered Wuhan-strain SARS-CoV-2 spike through an Ad26 vector. Whole-study findings and limits: Substantial breadth was reported for post-vaccination spike-specific CD8+ and CD4+ T cells. The TCR breadth and depth analyses may have understated or missed part of the total T cell responses.

Details on this clone: As yet, its antigen is unknown.

The assay was immunoSEQ multiplex PCR, and TCRdb's table has in-frame clones only and misses some. The repertoire holds around 300,000 clones, with less than 90% as singletons. The sequence was collected from a person aged 18 to 65 who received the Ad26.COV2.S COVID-19 vaccine or a placebo. The source material was peripheral blood, sampled in a trial of Ad26.COV2.S vaccine versus placebo. The chain is built from TRBV6-2 or TRBV6-3 and TRBJ1-6; 7 positions match TRBD1. The CDR3 spells CASSWTGPGPLHF. In nucleotides, the CDR3 is TGTGCCAGCAGTTGGACAGGCCCAGGCCCCCTCCACTTT.